This T cell receptor beta chain was retrieved from a study of regulatory T cells in long-lasting Graves disease. Study context: Positivity for TSH receptor antibodies plus over 5 years of antithyroid drugs meant persistent Graves' disease.

Noted time point: persistent/refractory GD, antithyroid drugs over 5 years with positive TRAb. PBMC-extracted RNA yielded the TCR library. In this cohort, patients came from an endocrinology department located in Xi'an, China. This CDR3 is 15 amino acids long. Germline lookup yields CDR1 MNHEY and CDR2 SVGAGI. V was trimmed by 2 bases and J by 8 bases, leaving 15 bases between them. Investigators prepared the TCR beta libraries by applying iRepertoire HTBI primers and Arm-PCR of CDR3 regions. As originally analysed: Sequenced samples collectively carried roughly 63 TRBV and 11 to 15 TRBJ segments. TCRdb re-derived calls from the multiplex PCR reads in MiXCR, one entry per CDR3 protein. The V and J calls and clone size come from TCRdb's table, not from the authors' own analysis. The sample has about 340,000 distinct CDR3 sequences; around 19% are singletons. This clonotype was detected ten times or more.

This clonotype originated in a female donor with Graves disease. The chain combines TRBV6-5 with TRBJ2-2, with D tentatively TRBD2 (5 bases). Sample: peripheral blood mononuclear cells (PBMCs), taken when the disease was refractory, from a patient treated with antithyroid drugs. The CDR3 nucleotides read TGTGCCAGCAGTTACCCTCCGGTGCGGGTGGGGGAGCTGTTTTTT. Its protein product is CASSYPPVRVGELFF.